The present T cell receptor (beta chain) was sequenced within a study of response to subunit inactivated influenza vaccine. TCRdb independently ran MiXCR on the RT-PCR reads; one entry per CDR3 protein. The sample contains about 480,000 distinct CDR3 sequences, over 10% of which appear only once. V gave up 4 bases and J gave up 5 bases; unmatched junction bases: 7. Germline V gene sequence: CDR1 MGHRA, CDR2 YSYEKL. The CDR3 is 14 amino acids. The TCR sequence derives from a man aged 50-59 years who received an inactivated influenza vaccine. The chain links TRBV4-1 to TRBJ2-5; 7 bases match TRBD1. The sequenced sample was PBMCs from blood, obtained about 40 days after vaccination. Here the CDR3 reads CASSPRQGGETQYF. CDR3 DNA sequence: TGCGCCAGCAGCCCCAGACAGGGCGGGGAGACCCAGTACTTC.